One T cell receptor (beta chain) is described in this entry. V gave up 5 bases and J gave up 0 bases, with 13 bases separating them. Germline assignment: CDR1 MNHNY and CDR2 SVGAGI (reference sequence). This CDR3 is built from 16 residues. This sample stems from a study of blood T cell repertoires in COVID-19. Study information: COVID-19 samples from acute and convalescent phases originated in the United States, Italy and Spain. Sources were T cells, B-cell-depleted T cells, or PBMCs; the material itself was cDNA or gDNA.

Enrolled during active infection, Seattle patients were then followed longitudinally. Profiling relied on immunoSEQ multiplex PCR, and the TCRdb table lists in-frame clones only, not all of them. The data contain approximately 110,000 clones, approximately 90% of them singletons. The sequence was obtained from a middle-aged man with COVID-19, enrolled during active disease. The chain links TRBV6-6 to TRBJ1-4; D is uncertain. The material sequenced was peripheral blood. DNA of the CDR3: TGTGCCAGCAGTCACGGGAACAGTGCAACTAATGAAAAACTGTTTTTT. It encodes CASSHGNSATNEKLFF.